Sequencing of this T cell receptor beta chain was carried out in a study of regulatory T cells in long-lasting Graves disease. Both iRepertoire HTBI primers and Arm-PCR of CDR3 regions were used to build the TCR beta libraries. TCRdb used MiXCR to reprocess the multiplex PCR reads, holding one entry per CDR3 protein. The sample contains 400,000 to 500,000 distinct CDR3 sequences, 16% of which appear only once. The J segment lost 3 bases and the V segment lost 2 bases, leaving 7 bases of the junction unmatched. The CDR3 is made up of 16 amino acids. CDR1 SGHTA and CDR2 FQGNSA come from the germline V gene. Time point meaning: newly diagnosed GD, antithyroid drugs for less than 3 months. Scientists built the TCR library using RNA that was extracted from PBMCs. American Thyroid Association guidelines defined how Graves' disease was diagnosed. The same sample was also used in a study of T cells in Graves' hyperthyroidism and ophthalmopathy. That work adds: Those patients with uncontrolled infection, other autoimmune disease, pregnancy or lactation were excluded. Ophthalmopathy was identified by the model a median approximately six months ahead of onset.

The sequence came from a young woman with Graves disease. The rearrangement uses TRBV7-2 and TRBJ2-1, with 7 positions matching TRBD2. The sequencing used peripheral blood mononuclear cells (PBMCs), collected at new diagnosis, from a patient treated with antithyroid drugs. In nucleotides, the CDR3 is TGTGCCAGCAGCTTAACTAGCGCGATAATCTACAATGAGCAGTTCTTC. Protein: CASSLTSAIIYNEQFF.